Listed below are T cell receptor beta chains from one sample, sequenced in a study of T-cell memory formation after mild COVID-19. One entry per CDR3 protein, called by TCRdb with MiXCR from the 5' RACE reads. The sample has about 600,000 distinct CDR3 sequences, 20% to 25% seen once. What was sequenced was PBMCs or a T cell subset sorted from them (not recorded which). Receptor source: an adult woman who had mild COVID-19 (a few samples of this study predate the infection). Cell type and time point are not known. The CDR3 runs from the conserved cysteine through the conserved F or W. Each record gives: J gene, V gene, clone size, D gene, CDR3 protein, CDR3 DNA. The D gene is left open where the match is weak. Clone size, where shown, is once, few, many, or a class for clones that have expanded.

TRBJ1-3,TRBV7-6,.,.,CASRPGVAGNTIYF,TGTGCCAGCAGGCCAGGGGTAGCGGGAAACACCATATATTTT
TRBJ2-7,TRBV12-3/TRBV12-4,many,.,CASSFRYEQYF,TGTGCCAGCAGCTTTCGCTACGAGCAGTACTTC
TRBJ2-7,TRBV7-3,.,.,CASSLSLGGIDSYEQYF,TGTGCCAGCAGCTTATCCCTCGGCGGGATAGACTCCTACGAGCAGTACTTC
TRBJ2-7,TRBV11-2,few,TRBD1,CASTRRQGAYEQYF,TGTGCCAGCACGAGAAGACAGGGGGCCTACGAGCAGTACTTC
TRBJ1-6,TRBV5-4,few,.,CASSSKGGMISPLHF,TGTGCCAGCAGCTCTAAGGGGGGCATGATCTCACCCCTCCACTTT
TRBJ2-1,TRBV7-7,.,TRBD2,CASSLGPVIAGSYNEQFF,TGTGCTAGCAGCTTAGGCCCCGTTATAGCGGGTTCCTACAATGAGCAGTTCTTC
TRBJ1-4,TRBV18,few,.,CASSYGAGREKLFF,TGTGCCAGCTCATATGGAGCGGGGCGGGAAAAACTGTTTTTT
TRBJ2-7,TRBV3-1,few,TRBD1,CASSPVPGQGRDEQYF,TGTGCCAGCAGCCCTGTCCCGGGACAGGGTAGGGACGAGCAGTACTTC
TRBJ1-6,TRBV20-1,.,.,CSARRARHQSSYNSPLHF,TGCAGTGCTAGAAGGGCCCGGCACCAAAGCTCCTATAATTCACCCCTCCACTTT
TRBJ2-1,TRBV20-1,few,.,CSARDLQASSYNEQFF,TGCAGTGCTAGAGATCTCCAAGCAAGCTCCTACAATGAGCAGTTCTTC
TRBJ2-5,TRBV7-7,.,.,CASSLNRGPTETQYF,TGTGCCAGCAGCTTAAATCGGGGCCCAACTGAGACCCAGTACTTC
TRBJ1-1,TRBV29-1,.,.,CSAVAGMGAEAFF,TGCAGCGCCGTGGCGGGAATGGGGGCTGAAGCTTTCTTT
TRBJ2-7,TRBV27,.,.,CASSFRLRHYEQYF,TGTGCCAGCAGTTTCAGACTCCGACACTACGAGCAGTACTTC
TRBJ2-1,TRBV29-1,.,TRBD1,CSVEGMVTGLSTYNEQFF,TGCAGCGTTGAAGGGATGGTGACAGGGCTTTCAACCTACAATGAGCAGTTCTTC
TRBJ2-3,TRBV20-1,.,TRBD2,CSATPLAGPSTDTQYF,TGCAGTGCTACACCCCTAGCGGGACCCTCCACAGATACGCAGTATTTT
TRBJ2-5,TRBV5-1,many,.,CASSLGSGTMRETQYF,TGCGCCAGCAGCTTGGGGTCCGGGACCATGAGGGAGACCCAGTACTTC
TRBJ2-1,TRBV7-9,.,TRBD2,CASSSKPGLAPYNEQFF,TGTGCCAGCAGCTCAAAGCCGGGACTAGCTCCCTACAATGAGCAGTTCTTC
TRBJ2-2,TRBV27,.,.,CASSLSDPYTGELFF,TGTGCCAGCAGTTTATCGGACCCCTACACCGGGGAGCTGTTTTTT
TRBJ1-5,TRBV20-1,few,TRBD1,CSAIAPGTGLDQPQHF,TGCAGTGCTATTGCCCCGGGGACAGGGTTGGATCAGCCCCAGCATTTT
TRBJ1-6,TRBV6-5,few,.,CASGGRSNSPLHF,TGTGCCAGCGGCGGGAGGAGTAATTCACCCCTCCACTTT
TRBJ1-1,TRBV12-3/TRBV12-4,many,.,CASSLGGGLNTEAFF,TGTGCCAGCAGTTTAGGCGGGGGTTTGAACACTGAAGCTTTCTTT
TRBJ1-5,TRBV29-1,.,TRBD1,CSAGQDSNQPQHF,TGCAGCGCCGGACAGGATAGCAATCAGCCCCAGCATTTT
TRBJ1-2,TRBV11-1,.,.,CASRTGTDPFGYTF,TGTGCCAGCAGGACCGGGACGGATCCCTTCGGCTACACCTTC
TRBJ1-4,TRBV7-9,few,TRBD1,CASSSIPGQGDEKLFF,TGTGCCAGCAGCTCCATCCCGGGACAGGGGGACGAAAAACTGTTTTTT
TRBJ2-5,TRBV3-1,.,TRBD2,CASSHRLAGAQETQYF,TGTGCCAGCAGCCATAGACTAGCGGGAGCACAGGAGACCCAGTACTTC
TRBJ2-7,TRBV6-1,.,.,CASTLSAPGSYEQYF,TGTGCCAGCACCCTATCGGCTCCTGGCTCCTACGAGCAGTACTTC
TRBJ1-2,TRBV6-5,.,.,CASSPGPLYGYTF,TGTGCCAGCAGTCCAGGACCCCTCTATGGCTACACCTTC
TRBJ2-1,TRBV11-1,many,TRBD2,CASSFGLADNEQFF,TGTGCCAGCAGCTTCGGACTAGCGGACAATGAGCAGTTCTTC
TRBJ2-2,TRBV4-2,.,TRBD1,CASSQGFGTANTGELFF,TGTGCCAGCAGCCAAGGGTTCGGGACAGCGAACACCGGGGAGCTGTTTTTT
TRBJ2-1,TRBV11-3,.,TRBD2,CASSSASGSSYNEQFF,TGTGCCAGCAGCTCGGCTAGCGGAAGCTCCTACAATGAGCAGTTCTTC
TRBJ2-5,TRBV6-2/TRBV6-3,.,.,CASGQSQETQYF,TGTGCCAGCGGACAGTCCCAAGAGACCCAGTACTTC
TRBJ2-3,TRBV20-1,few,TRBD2,CSAATSGGAADTQYF,TGCAGTGCTGCGACTAGCGGGGGGGCCGCAGATACGCAGTATTTT
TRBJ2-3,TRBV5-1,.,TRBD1,CASYLRQGGTDTQYF,TGCGCCAGCTACCTAAGACAGGGAGGCACAGATACGCAGTATTTT
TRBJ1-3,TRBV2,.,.,CASSVLGNSGNTIYF,TGTGCCAGCAGTGTCTTGGGGAACTCTGGAAACACCATATATTTT
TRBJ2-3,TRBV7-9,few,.,CASSRPSPYDNSDTQYF,TGTGCCAGCAGCCGCCCGAGCCCCTACGATAACTCAGATACGCAGTATTTT
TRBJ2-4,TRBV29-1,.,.,CSVGAQGAKNIQYF,TGCAGCGTAGGGGCCCAGGGTGCCAAAAACATTCAGTACTTC
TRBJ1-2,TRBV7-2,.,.,CASSPDRFYTF,TGTGCCAGCAGCCCCGACAGGTTTTACACCTTC
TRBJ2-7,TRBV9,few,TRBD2,CASSATGLAVYEQYF,TGTGCCAGCAGCGCCACTGGACTAGCGGTCTACGAGCAGTACTTC
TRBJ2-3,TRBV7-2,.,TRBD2,CASGRVTAPTDTQYF,TGTGCCAGCGGGAGGGTTACGGCACCCACAGATACGCAGTATTTT
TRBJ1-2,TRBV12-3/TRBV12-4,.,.,CASSPSVEGYTF,TGTGCCAGCAGCCCGTCCGTGGAGGGCTACACCTTC
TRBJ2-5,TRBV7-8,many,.,CASSLVRGWGEETQYF,TGTGCCAGCAGCTTAGTCCGGGGATGGGGGGAAGAGACCCAGTACTTC
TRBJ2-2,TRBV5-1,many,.,CASKGSTNTGELFF,TGCGCCAGCAAAGGGAGTACGAACACCGGGGAGCTGTTTTTT
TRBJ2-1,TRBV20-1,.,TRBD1,CSARELGQGFYNEQFF,TGCAGTGCTCGAGAGTTGGGACAGGGATTTTACAATGAGCAGTTCTTC